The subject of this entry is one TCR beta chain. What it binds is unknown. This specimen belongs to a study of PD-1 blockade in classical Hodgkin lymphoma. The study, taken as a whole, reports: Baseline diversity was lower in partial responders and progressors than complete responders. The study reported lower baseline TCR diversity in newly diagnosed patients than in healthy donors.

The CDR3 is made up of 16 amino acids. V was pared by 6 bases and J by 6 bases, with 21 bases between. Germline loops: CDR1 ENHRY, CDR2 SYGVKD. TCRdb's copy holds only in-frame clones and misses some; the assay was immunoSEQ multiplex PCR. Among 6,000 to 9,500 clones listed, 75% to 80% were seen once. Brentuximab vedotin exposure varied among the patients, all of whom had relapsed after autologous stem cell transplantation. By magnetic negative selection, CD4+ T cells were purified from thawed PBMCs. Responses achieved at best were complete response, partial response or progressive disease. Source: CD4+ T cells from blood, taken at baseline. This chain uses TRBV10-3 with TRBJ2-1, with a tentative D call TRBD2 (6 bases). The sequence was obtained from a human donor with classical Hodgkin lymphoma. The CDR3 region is CAIRQLEGQAGNEQFF. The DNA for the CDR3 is TGTGCCATCAGGCAGCTGGAGGGGCAGGCTGGCAATGAGCAGTTCTTC.